These T cell receptor beta chains were read from a single sample in a study of blood T cell repertoires in COVID-19. Clones were sequenced by immunoSEQ multiplex PCR, and TCRdb holds only the in-frame ones, with some missing. Among fewer than 700,000 clones, approximately 91% were seen once, and the ten largest hold 7.5% to 9.5%. The sample comprised peripheral blood. The origin of the receptors is a woman in her forties or fifties with COVID-19, enrolled during active disease. The CDR3 runs from the conserved cysteine through the conserved F or W. D genes are given only for firm matches. Rows may omit the clone size; those that give it use once, few, many or a size class.

NA	TRBJ2-1	NA	TRBV19	TGTGCCAGTAGTCCCAGGGTCGAGGACAATGAGCAGTTCTTC	CASSPRVEDNEQFF
NA	TRBJ2-3	NA	TRBV3-1/TRBV3-2	TGTGCCAGCAGCCAATCTTCGGGTACGCAGTATTTT	CASSQSSGTQYF
once	TRBJ1-1	NA	TRBV12-3/TRBV12-4	TGTGCCAGCAGTTTAAACGGGAACACTGAAGCTTTCTTT	CASSLNGNTEAFF
NA	TRBJ1-1	NA	TRBV5-1	TGCGCCAGCAGCTTGGATCAGGGGCAAGCTTTCTTT	CASSLDQGQAFF
NA	TRBJ2-3	TRBD2	TRBV10-3	TGTGCCATCAGGAGGACTAGCGGGAAAGGAACAGATACGCAGTATTTT	CAIRRTSGKGTDTQYF
NA	TRBJ2-1	TRBD2	TRBV13	TGTGCCAGCAGCCTCAGACTAGCGGGGATAAACAATGAGCAGTTCTTC	CASSLRLAGINNEQFF
NA	TRBJ1-1	NA	TRBV18	TGTGCCAGCTCACCCGCTAGGGGGTTTGAGACTGAAGCTTTCTTT	CASSPARGFETEAFF
NA	TRBJ1-1	NA	TRBV19	TGTGCCAGTAGTCAACAGGGGAACACTGAAGCTTTCTTT	CASSQQGNTEAFF
NA	TRBJ1-2	NA	TRBV6-5	TGTGCCAGCAGTTATCCCGACAGGCTGGGCTACACCTTC	CASSYPDRLGYTF
NA	TRBJ2-5	TRBD2	TRBV7-2	TGTGCCAGCAGCTTGGATTACGGAGCGGGGCTGACCCAGTACTTC	CASSLDYGAGLTQYF
NA	TRBJ2-3	NA	TRBV30	TGTGCCTGGAGTCCCCGGGGCACAGATACGCAGTATTTT	CAWSPRGTDTQYF
NA	TRBJ2-7	TRBD1	TRBV3-1/TRBV3-2	TGTGCCAGCAGCCAAGATCTGGGCCATCTGGGGAAACGGTCAGGGGGCCACGAGCAGTACTTC	CASSQDLGHLGKRSGGHEQYF
NA	TRBJ2-1	TRBD2	TRBV7-3	TGTGCCAGCAGCCAGCGCGCCGGGACTAGCGGGGGGCGGGATGAGCAGTTCTTC	CASSQRAGTSGGRDEQFF
NA	TRBJ2-2	TRBD2	TRBV27	TGTGCCAGCAGTATACGGACTAGCGGGACGCCCGGCACCGGGGAGCTGTTTTTT	CASSIRTSGTPGTGELFF
NA	TRBJ1-1	NA	TRBV4-2	TGTGCCAGCAGCCCGAAAGTGGGGGGACACACTGAAGCTTTCTTT	CASSPKVGGHTEAFF
NA	TRBJ1-3	NA	TRBV5-8	TGTGCCAGCAGCTTCGGGGTCGTCTCTGGAAACACCATATATTTT	CASSFGVVSGNTIYF
NA	TRBJ2-1	NA	TRBV9	TGTGCCAGCAGCGTAGAGAGGTACAATGAGCAGTTCTTC	CASSVERYNEQFF
NA	TRBJ1-2	NA	TRBV12-2	TGTGCAAGTCGCTTAGCGCCGGGGAACTATGGCTACACCTTC	CASRLAPGNYGYTF
NA	TRBJ1-5	NA	TRBV30	TGTGCCTGGACCGGGACCGGGGGGAATCAGCCCCAGCATTTT	CAWTGTGGNQPQHF
NA	TRBJ2-7	TRBD1	TRBV30	TGTGCCTGGAGTGTAGGGGGACAGGGGGCGAGGGAGCAGTACTTC	CAWSVGGQGAREQYF
NA	TRBJ2-3	NA	TRBV5-1	TGCGCCAGCAGCTTGGGGCCAGGCCAGGCCGCCACAGATACGCAGTATTTT	CASSLGPGQAATDTQYF
few	TRBJ1-5	NA	TRBV5-6	TGTGCCAGCACTAGGCTCGGGTTGAGCAATCAGCCCCAGCATTTT	CASTRLGLSNQPQHF